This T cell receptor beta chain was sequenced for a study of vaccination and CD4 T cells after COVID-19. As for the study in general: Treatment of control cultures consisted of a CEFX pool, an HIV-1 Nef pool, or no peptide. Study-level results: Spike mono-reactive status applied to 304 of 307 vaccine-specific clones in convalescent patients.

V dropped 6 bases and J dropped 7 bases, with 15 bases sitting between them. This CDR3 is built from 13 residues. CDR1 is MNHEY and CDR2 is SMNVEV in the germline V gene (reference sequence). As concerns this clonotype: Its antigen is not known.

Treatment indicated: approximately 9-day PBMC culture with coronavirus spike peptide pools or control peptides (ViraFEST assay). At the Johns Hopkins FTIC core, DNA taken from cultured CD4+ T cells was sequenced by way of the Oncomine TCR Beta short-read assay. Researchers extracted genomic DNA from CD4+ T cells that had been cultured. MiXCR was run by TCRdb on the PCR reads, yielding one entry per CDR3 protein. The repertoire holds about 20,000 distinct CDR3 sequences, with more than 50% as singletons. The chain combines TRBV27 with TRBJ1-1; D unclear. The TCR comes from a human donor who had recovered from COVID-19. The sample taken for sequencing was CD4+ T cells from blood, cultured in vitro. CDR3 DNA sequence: TGTGCCAGCAGCTTGGGTGGGGTTAATGAAGCTTTCTTT. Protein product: CASSLGGVNEAFF.